This T cell receptor (beta chain) was documented in a study of T cells in Graves' hyperthyroidism and ophthalmopathy. Points from the study as a whole: Prediction of ophthalmopathy progression came a median approximately 7 months pre-onset.

From germline, CDR1 is SEHNR and CDR2 FQNEAQ (reference sequence). The CDR3 is 12 residues long. V was cut by 7 bases and J by 6 bases, with 12 bases left in between. TCR beta CDR3 region amplification was performed from RNA transcripts. TCR CDR3 regions were first amplified by RT-PCR with HTBI primers. TCRdb reprocessed the multiplex PCR reads via MiXCR and lists one record per CDR3 protein. Of 370,000 or so distinct CDR3 sequences detected, approximately 25% appear once; the ten largest clones hold about 70%. This clonotype came up a few times. Its specificity is unknown. The source of this sequence is a man in his fifties or sixties with Graves' hyperthyroidism. The chain carries TRBV7-9 and TRBJ1-1; D is possibly TRBD1 (5 bases). Sequencing was carried out using blood. CDR3 loop: CASMGDGSEAFF. The CDR3 DNA is TGTGCCAGCATGGGGGATGGGTCTGAAGCTTTCTTT.